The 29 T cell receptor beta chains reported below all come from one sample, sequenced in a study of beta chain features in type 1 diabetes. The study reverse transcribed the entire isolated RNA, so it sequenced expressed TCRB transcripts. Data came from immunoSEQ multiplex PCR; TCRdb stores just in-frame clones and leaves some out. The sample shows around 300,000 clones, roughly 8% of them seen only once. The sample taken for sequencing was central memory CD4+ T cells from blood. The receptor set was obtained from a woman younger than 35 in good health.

CDR3 sequence reads: CASSPLGSADTQYF. CDR3 sequence (DNA): TGTGCCAGCAGCCCCCTCGGCAGTGCAGATACGCAGTATTTT. The rearrangement links TRBV7-2 to TRBJ2-3; D is ambiguous. This CDR3 region has 14 residues. The V gene's germline CDR1 is SGHTA and CDR2 FQGNSA. The V end lost 5 bases, the J end lost 4 bases, and 13 bases lay between the germline ends.

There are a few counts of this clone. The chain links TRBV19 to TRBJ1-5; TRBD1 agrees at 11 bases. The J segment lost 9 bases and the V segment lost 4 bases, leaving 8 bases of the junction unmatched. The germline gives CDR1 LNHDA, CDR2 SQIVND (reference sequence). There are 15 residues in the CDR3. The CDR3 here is CASSTRTGGGGPQHF. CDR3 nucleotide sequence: TGTGCCAGTAGTACTAGGACAGGGGGCGGAGGGCCCCAGCATTTT. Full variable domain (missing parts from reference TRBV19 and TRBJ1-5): DGGITQSPKYLFRKEGQNVTLSCEQNLNHDAMYWYRQDPGQGLRLIYYSQIVNDFQKGDIAEGYSVSREKKESFPLTVTSAQKNPTAFYLCASSTRTGGGGPQHFGDGTRLSIL.

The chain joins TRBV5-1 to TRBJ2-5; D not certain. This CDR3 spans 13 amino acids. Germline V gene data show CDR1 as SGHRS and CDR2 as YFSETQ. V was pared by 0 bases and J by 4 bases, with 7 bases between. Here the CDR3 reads CASSLGEAETQYF. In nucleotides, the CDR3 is TGCGCCAGCAGCTTGGGTGAGGCAGAGACCCAGTACTTC.

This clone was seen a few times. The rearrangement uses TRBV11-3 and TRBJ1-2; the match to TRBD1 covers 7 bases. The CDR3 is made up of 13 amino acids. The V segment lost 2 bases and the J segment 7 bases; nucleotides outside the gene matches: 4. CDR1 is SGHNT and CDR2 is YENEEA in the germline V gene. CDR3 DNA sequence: TGTGCCAGCAGCTTAAGGGGGCTTCTTGGCTACACCTTC. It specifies CASSLRGLLGYTF.

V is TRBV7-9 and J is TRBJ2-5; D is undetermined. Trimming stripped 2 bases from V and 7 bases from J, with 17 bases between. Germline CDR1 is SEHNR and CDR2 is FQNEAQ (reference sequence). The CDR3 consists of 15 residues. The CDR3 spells CASSLSGGVSGTQYF. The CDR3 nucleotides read TGTGCCAGCAGCTTATCGGGTGGGGTATCGGGGACCCAGTACTTC.

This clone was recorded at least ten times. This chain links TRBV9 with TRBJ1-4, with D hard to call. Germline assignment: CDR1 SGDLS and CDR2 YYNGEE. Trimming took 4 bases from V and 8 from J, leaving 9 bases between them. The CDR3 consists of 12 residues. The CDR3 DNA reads TGTGCCAGCAGCCTCCGGGGAGAAAAACTGTTTTTT. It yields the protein CASSLRGEKLFF.

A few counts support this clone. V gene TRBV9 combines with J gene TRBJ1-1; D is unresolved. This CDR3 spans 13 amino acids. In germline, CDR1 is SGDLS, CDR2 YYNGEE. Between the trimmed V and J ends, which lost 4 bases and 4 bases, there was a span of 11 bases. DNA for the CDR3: TGTGCCAGCAGCCCCGCCGGGGTCACTGAAGCTTTCTTT. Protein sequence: CASSPAGVTEAFF. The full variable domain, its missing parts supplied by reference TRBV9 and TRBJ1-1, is DSGVTQTPKHLITATGQRVTLRCSPRSGDLSVYWYQQSLDQGLQFLIQYYNGEERAKGNILERFSAQQFPDLHSELNLSSLELGDSALYFCASSPAGVTEAFFGQGTRLTVV.

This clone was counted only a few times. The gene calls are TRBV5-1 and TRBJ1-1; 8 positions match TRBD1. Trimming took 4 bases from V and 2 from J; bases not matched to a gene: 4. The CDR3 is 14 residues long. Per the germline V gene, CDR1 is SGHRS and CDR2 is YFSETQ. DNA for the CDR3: TGCGCCAGCAGCACCACAGGGGGAAACACTGAAGCTTTCTTT. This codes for CASSTTGGNTEAFF.

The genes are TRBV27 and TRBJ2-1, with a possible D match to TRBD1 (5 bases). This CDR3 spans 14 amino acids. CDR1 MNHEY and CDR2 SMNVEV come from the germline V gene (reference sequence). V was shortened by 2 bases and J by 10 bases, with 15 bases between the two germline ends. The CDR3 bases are TGTGCCAGCAGTTTACGGGCAGGGCGAAGCGAGCAGTTCTTC. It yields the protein CASSLRAGRSEQFF.

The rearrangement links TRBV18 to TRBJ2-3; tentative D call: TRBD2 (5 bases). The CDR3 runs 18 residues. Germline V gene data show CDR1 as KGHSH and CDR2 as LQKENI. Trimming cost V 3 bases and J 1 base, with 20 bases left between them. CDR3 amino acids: CASSPYLRAEGGTDTQYF. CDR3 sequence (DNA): TGTGCCAGCTCACCCTATCTGAGGGCGGAAGGTGGCACAGATACGCAGTATTTT.

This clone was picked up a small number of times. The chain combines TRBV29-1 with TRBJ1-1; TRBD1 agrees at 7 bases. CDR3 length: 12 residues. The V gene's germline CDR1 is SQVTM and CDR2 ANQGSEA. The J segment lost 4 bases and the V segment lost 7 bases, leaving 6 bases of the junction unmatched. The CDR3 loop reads CSGRAGGTEAFF. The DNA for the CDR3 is TGCAGCGGACGAGCAGGGGGCACTGAAGCTTTCTTT.

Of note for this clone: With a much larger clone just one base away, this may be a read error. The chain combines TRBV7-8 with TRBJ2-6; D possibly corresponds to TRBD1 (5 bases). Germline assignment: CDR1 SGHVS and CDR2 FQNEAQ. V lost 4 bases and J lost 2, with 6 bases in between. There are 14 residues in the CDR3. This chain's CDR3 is CASSSRAGANVLTF. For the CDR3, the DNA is TGTGCCAGCAGCTCCAGGGCTGGGGCCAACGTCCTGACTTTC.

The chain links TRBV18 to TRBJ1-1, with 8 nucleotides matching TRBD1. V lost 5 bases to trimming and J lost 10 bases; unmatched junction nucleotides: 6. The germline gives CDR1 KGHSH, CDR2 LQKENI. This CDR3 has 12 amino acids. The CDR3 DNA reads TGTGCCAGCTCATCGGACAGGGTGGTAGCTTTCTTT. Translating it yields CASSSDRVVAFF. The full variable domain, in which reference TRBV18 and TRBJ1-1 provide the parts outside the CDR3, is NAGVMQNPRHLVRRRGQEARLRCSPMKGHSHVYWYRQLPEEGLKFMVYLQKENIIDESGMPKERFSAEFPKEGPSILRIQQVVRGDSAAYFCASSSDRVVAFFGQGTRLTVV.

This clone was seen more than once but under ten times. As DNA, the CDR3 is TGTGCCAGCAGTGAAAGAAAGGAGCAGCCCCAGCATTTT. It codes for CASSERKEQPQHF. The rearrangement uses TRBV2 and TRBJ1-5; no clear D. CDR3 length equals 13 residues. V lost 2 bases and J lost 7, with 9 bases in between. Germline-derived CDR1 and CDR2 are SNHLY and FYNNEI.

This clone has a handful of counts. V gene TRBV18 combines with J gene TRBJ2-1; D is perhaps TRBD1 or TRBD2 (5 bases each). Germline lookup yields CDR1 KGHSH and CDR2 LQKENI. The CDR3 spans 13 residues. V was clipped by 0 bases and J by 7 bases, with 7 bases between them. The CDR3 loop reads CASSPPRGNEQFF. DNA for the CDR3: TGTGCCAGCTCACCACCGAGGGGTAATGAGCAGTTCTTC. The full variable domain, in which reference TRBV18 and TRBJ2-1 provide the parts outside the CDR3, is NAGVMQNPRHLVRRRGQEARLRCSPMKGHSHVYWYRQLPEEGLKFMVYLQKENIIDESGMPKERFSAEFPKEGPSILRIQQVVRGDSAAYFCASSPPRGNEQFFGPGTRLTVL.

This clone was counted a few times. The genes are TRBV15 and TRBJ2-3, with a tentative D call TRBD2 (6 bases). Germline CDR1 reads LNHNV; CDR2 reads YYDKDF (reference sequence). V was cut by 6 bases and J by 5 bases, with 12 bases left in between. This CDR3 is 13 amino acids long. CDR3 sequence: CATSGRSVDTQYF. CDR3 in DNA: TGTGCCACCAGTGGGAGGTCGGTAGATACGCAGTATTTT. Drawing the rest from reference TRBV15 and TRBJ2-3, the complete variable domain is DAMVIQNPRYQVTQFGKPVTLSCSQTLNHNVMYWYQQKSSQAPKLLFHYYDKDFNNEADTPDNFQSRRPNTSFCFLDIRSPGLGDTAMYLCATSGRSVDTQYFGPGTRLTVL.

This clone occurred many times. CDR3: CASRRNRDRNTEAFF. DNA of the CDR3: TGTGCCAGCAGGAGAAACCGGGACAGGAACACTGAAGCTTTCTTT. The rearrangement joins TRBV5-4 to TRBJ1-1; the match to TRBD1 covers 7 bases. V shed 5 bases, J shed 1 base, and the junction held 8 bases outside the gene matches. CDR1 SGHNT and CDR2 YYREEE come from the germline V gene (reference sequence). There are 15 residues in the CDR3.

The CDR3 spells CASSRGSGASSYNEQFF. The CDR3 DNA sequence: TGTGCCAGCAGCCGCGGGTCAGGGGCCAGCTCCTACAATGAGCAGTTCTTC. V usage is TRBV7-9 and J usage is TRBJ2-1; possibly TRBD1 for D (6 bases). Trimming took off 5 bases at V and 0 bases at J, with 17 bases between the two ends. Germline V gene sequence: CDR1 SEHNR, CDR2 FQNEAQ (reference sequence). This CDR3 has 17 residues.

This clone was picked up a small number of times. In DNA form, the CDR3 reads TGTGCCAGCGGGACAGGGTCAAGGGCCGGGGAGCTGTTTTTT. It is translated as CASGTGSRAGELFF. V gene TRBV11-3 combines with J gene TRBJ2-2; TRBD1 matches at 9 bases. Germline V lookup: CDR1 SGHNT, CDR2 YENEEA. J lost 6 bases, V lost 8 bases, and 7 bases had no gene match. The length of the CDR3 is 14 residues.

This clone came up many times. The CDR3 sequence: CASSLVGTTREKLFF. The CDR3 DNA sequence: TGTGCCAGCAGTTTAGTAGGGACAACCAGGGAAAAACTGTTTTTT. The chain combines TRBV28 with TRBJ1-4; perhaps TRBD1 as D (6 bases). The CDR3 has 15 residues. With 2 bases removed from V and 8 bases from J, the gap between germline ends came to 15 bases. The germline CDR1 and CDR2 sequences are MDHEN and SYDVKM.

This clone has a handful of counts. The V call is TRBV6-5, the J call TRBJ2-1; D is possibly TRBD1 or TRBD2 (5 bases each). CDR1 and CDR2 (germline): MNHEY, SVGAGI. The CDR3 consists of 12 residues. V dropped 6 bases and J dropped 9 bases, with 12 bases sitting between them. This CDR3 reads CASSTAGTEQFF. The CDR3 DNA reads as TGTGCCAGCAGCACCGCAGGGACTGAGCAGTTCTTC.

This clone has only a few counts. This chain's CDR3 is CASSYRENTEAFF. DNA of the CDR3: TGTGCCAGCAGCTACAGGGAAAACACTGAAGCTTTCTTT. The chain combines TRBV7-9 with TRBJ1-1; a weak D match, TRBD1 (6 bases). The CDR3 has 13 residues. Germline CDR1 reads SEHNR; CDR2 reads FQNEAQ (reference sequence). V lost 4 bases and J 2 bases, leaving 8 bases between the germline ends.

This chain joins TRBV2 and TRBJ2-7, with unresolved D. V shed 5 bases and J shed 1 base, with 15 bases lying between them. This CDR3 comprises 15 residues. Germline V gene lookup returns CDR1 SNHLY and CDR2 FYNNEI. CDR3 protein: CASSPQAEPSYEQYF. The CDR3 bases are TGTGCCAGCAGTCCCCAGGCCGAACCTTCCTACGAGCAGTACTTC.

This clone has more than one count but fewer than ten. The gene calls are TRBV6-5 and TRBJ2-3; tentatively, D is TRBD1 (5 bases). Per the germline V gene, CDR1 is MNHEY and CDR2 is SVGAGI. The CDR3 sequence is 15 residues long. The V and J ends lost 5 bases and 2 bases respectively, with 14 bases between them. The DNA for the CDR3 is TGTGCCAGCAGTGGAAAGGGGATAACCACAGATACGCAGTATTTT. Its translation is CASSGKGITTDTQYF.

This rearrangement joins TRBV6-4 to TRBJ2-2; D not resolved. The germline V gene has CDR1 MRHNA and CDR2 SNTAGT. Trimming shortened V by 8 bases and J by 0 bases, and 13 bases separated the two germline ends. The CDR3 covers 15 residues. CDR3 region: CASRRTAANTGELFF. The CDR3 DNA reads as TGTGCCAGCCGAAGGACGGCCGCGAACACCGGGGAGCTGTTTTTT.

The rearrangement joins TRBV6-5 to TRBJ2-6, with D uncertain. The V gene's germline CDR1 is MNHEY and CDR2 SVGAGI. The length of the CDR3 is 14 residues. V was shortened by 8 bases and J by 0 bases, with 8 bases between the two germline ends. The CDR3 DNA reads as TGTGCCAGCCGTATAGGCTCTGGGGCCAACGTCCTGACTTTC. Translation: CASRIGSGANVLTF.

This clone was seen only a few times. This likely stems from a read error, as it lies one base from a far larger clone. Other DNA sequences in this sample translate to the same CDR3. CDR3 region: CASSRRFTDTQYF. In nucleotides, the CDR3 is TGTGCCAGCAGCCGCAGGTTCACAGATACGCAGTATTTT. V usage is TRBV4-2 and J usage is TRBJ2-3; D unresolved. Trimming pared 4 bases from V and 2 bases from J, leaving 7 bases between. Germline CDR1 is LGHNA and CDR2 is YNFKEQ. The CDR3 is 13 amino acids.

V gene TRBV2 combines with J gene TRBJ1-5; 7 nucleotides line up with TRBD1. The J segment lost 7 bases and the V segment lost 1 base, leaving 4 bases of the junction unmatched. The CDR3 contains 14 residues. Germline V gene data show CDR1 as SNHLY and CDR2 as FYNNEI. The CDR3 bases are TGTGCCAGCAGTGAAGTAACAGGGGACCAGCCCCAGCATTTT. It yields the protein CASSEVTGDQPQHF.

CDR3: CAYLDRATGELFF. The DNA of the CDR3 is TGTGCCTACTTGGACAGGGCGACCGGGGAGCTGTTTTTT. The genes are TRBV30 and TRBJ2-2; 8 nucleotides agree with TRBD1. The CDR3 is made up of 13 amino acids. The trim removed 7 bases at V and 5 bases at J, leaving 6 bases unmatched. Germline values: CDR1 GTSNPN, CDR2 SVGIG (reference sequence).